The 10 T cell receptor beta chains presented below share a single source sample, sequenced in a study of blood T cell repertoires in COVID-19. Using immunoSEQ multiplex PCR, the repertoire was profiled, and TCRdb retains in-frame clones only, with some absent. The table has about 260,000 clones, roughly 86% seen once; the top ten hold roughly 2%. Sequenced input: PBMCs or T cells enriched from blood (not recorded which). The receptors derive from a woman aged 45-59 years who had recovered from COVID-19.

The chain has TRBV27 and TRBJ2-2; no firm D call. Germline CDR1 MNHEY, CDR2 SMNVEV (reference sequence). This CDR3 region has 12 residues. V shed 4 bases and J shed 8 bases, with 8 bases lying between them. The CDR3 nucleotides read TGTGCCAGCAGTTCGCCTAGGGGGGAGCTGTTTTTT. It translates to CASSSPRGELFF.

V gene TRBV6-4 combines with J gene TRBJ2-1; TRBD2 agrees at 7 bases. V dropped 3 bases and J dropped 6; count of bases not matched to a gene: 5. The CDR3 sequence is 14 residues long. CDR1 is MRHNA, CDR2 SNTAGT, per germline. The CDR3 is CASSEIASGNEQFF. The CDR3 nucleotides read TGTGCCAGCAGTGAGATCGCTAGCGGCAATGAGCAGTTCTTC.

The chain joins TRBV9 to TRBJ2-1; 10 nucleotides align to TRBD2. This CDR3 region has 14 residues. Germline V CDR1 and CDR2: SGDLS, YYNGEE. Unmatched junction bases numbered 3, after V lost 1 base and J lost 8 bases. The CDR3 nucleotides read TGTGCCAGCAGCGTATACGGGACTAGCGATGAGCAGTTCTTC. This gives the protein CASSVYGTSDEQFF.

The chain links TRBV19 to TRBJ2-7, with D perhaps TRBD1 (6 bases). The CDR3 contains 15 residues. V was trimmed by 5 bases and J by 3 bases, leaving 17 bases between them. CDR1 is LNHDA, CDR2 SQIVND, per germline (reference sequence). CDR3 sequence reads: CASSAGDGPYYEQYF. Here the CDR3 DNA reads TGTGCCAGTAGTGCAGGGGACGGTCCTTACTACGAGCAGTACTTC.

The chain employs TRBV27 and TRBJ2-7, with D perhaps matching TRBD2 (6 bases). Germline V gene lookup returns CDR1 MNHEY and CDR2 SMNVEV (reference sequence). The length of the CDR3 is 13 residues. With 5 bases removed from V and 3 bases from J, the gap between germline ends came to 11 bases. CDR3 sequence (DNA): TGTGCCAGCAGTAATGGAGCGGGCTACGAGCAGTACTTC. Amino acid sequence: CASSNGAGYEQYF.

The chain links TRBV28 to TRBJ2-6, with TRBD1 as a possible D gene (5 bases). In germline, CDR1 is MDHEN, CDR2 SYDVKM. The CDR3 is 15 amino acids. Trimming took 5 bases from V and 0 from J, leaving 8 bases between them. This CDR3 is CASSQQDSGANVLTF. CDR3 nucleotides: TGTGCCAGCAGTCAACAGGACTCTGGGGCCAACGTCCTGACTTTC.

The rearrangement joins TRBV7-8 to TRBJ1-5, with a possible D match to TRBD1 (6 bases). The CDR3 runs 15 residues. CDR1 is SGHVS and CDR2 is FQNEAQ in the germline V gene. V shed 4 bases and J shed 6 bases, with 16 bases lying between them. CDR3 residues: CASSSNGQGFQPQHF. CDR3 sequence (DNA): TGTGCCAGCAGCTCAAATGGGCAGGGGTTTCAGCCCCAGCATTTT.

The sample holds one count of this clone. The V and J genes are TRBV9 and TRBJ2-2; the D gene is possibly TRBD2 (7 bases). Germline V lookup: CDR1 SGDLS, CDR2 YYNGEE. The V and J ends lost 1 base and 6 bases respectively, with 19 bases between them. This CDR3 contains 17 residues. CDR3 region: CASSVLYVGGRAGELFF. CDR3 sequence (DNA): TGTGCCAGCAGCGTATTATACGTCGGGGGGCGGGCCGGGGAGCTGTTTTTT.

CDR3 DNA: TGTGCCAGCAGTTCCCCGGGACAGGGAGGGAACACCATATATTTT. Its protein is CASSSPGQGGNTIYF. The chain couples TRBV27 to TRBJ1-3, with 9 bases matching TRBD1. The CDR3 consists of 15 residues. V lost 4 bases to trimming and J lost 7 bases; unmatched junction nucleotides: 8. Looked up from germline, CDR1 is MNHEY and CDR2 is SMNVEV (reference sequence).

Details on this clone: Other DNA variants within this sample encode the same CDR3. V is TRBV18 and J is TRBJ2-3, with 13 bases identical to TRBD2. The germline V gene encodes CDR1 KGHSH and CDR2 LQKENI. Trimming took 0 bases from V and 6 from J; bases not matched to a gene: 3. The CDR3 covers 16 residues. The DNA of the CDR3 is TGTGCCAGCTCACCACCGGGACTAGCGGGACCGGATACGCAGTATTTT. Translating it yields CASSPPGLAGPDTQYF. The variable domain in full, completed from reference TRBV18 and TRBJ2-3, reads NAGVMQNPRHLVRRRGQEARLRCSPMKGHSHVYWYRQLPEEGLKFMVYLQKENIIDESGMPKERFSAEFPKEGPSILRIQQVVRGDSAAYFCASSPPGLAGPDTQYFGPGTRLTVL.